This T cell receptor (beta chain) was captured in a study of metastatic and nonmetastatic thyroid tumors. Looking at the study overall: Peripheral blood and tumor or nodule samples from malignant and benign thyroid patients were compared. General study points: Versus benign nodules, malignant thyroid tumors reportedly had significantly higher TCR beta diversity, in blood and tumor.

V was cut by 10 bases and J by 5 bases, with 15 bases left in between. The CDR3 runs 14 residues. Germline V gives CDR1 MNHNS, CDR2 SASEGT. No treatment of any kind had been given to any patient before thyroid surgery. Original handling: It was from CDR3 differences across clinicopathological groups that a distant-metastasis classifier for papillary thyroid cancer was built. MiXCR reprocessed the PCR reads for TCRdb. In this record, the V and J calls reflect TCRdb's handling and not the investigators' own analysis. The sample yields tens of thousands of clones, 20% to 25% seen once. In this sample, this clone is medium-sized. Its antigen is not identified.

The sample taken for sequencing was blood. This TCR derives from a female donor with papillary thyroid cancer or a benign thyroid nodule (not recorded which). Some clones in this sample may be carry-over from other donors' samples. This chain uses TRBV6-1 with TRBJ1-6; no clear D gene. The CDR3 region is CATTPMTHNSPLHF. The CDR3 nucleotides are TGTGCCACGACCCCGATGACTCATAATTCACCCCTCCACTTT.